Below are 27 T cell receptor beta chains sequenced from a single sample in a study of cytomegalovirus exposure and HLA in healthy donors. The PCR was carried out with 60 Vbeta primers and 13 Jbeta primers. Libraries were prepared by immunoSEQ multiplex PCR; TCRdb keeps only in-frame clonotypes and omits some of them. The sample has approximately 150,000 clones, around 80% seen once. Material for sequencing was PBMCs. The receptors stem from a woman aged 40 to 55 in good health and CMV-seronegative.

The chain joins TRBV5-6 to TRBJ2-3; 12 nucleotides agree with TRBD2. The CDR3 is 16 residues long. Germline assignment: CDR1 SGHDT and CDR2 YYEEEE. V shed 1 base and J 3 bases; nucleotides not matched to a gene: 3. The CDR3 loop reads CASSLILAGGTDTQYF. The CDR3, as DNA: TGTGCCAGCAGCTTGATACTAGCGGGAGGTACAGATACGCAGTATTTT.

The V and J genes are TRBV4-2 and TRBJ2-5, with TRBD1 matching over 10 bases. The trim removed 2 bases at V and 2 bases at J, leaving 11 bases unmatched. CDR1 and CDR2 from the germline V gene are LGHNA and YNFKEQ. The CDR3 length is 18 residues. CDR3 region: CASSQRERRDRGQETQYF. The CDR3 DNA reads as TGTGCCAGCAGCCAAAGGGAGCGCCGGGACAGGGGACAAGAGACCCAGTACTTC.

This chain joins TRBV19 and TRBJ1-5; D remains ambiguous. Between the trimmed V and J ends, which lost 2 bases and 1 base, there was a span of 6 bases. This CDR3 region has 14 residues. Germline lookup yields CDR1 LNHDA and CDR2 SQIVND (reference sequence). CDR3 DNA sequence: TGTGCCAGTAGTATATCCGGGAGCAATCAGCCCCAGCATTTT. This codes for CASSISGSNQPQHF.

V gene TRBV6-5 combines with J gene TRBJ1-5; tentative D call: TRBD1 (6 bases). Germline V gene sequence: CDR1 MNHEY, CDR2 SVGAGI. This CDR3 is 16 amino acids long. V lost 4 bases, J lost 5 bases, and 18 bases lay in between. The CDR3 region has the DNA TGTGCCAGCAGTTCTTTCGGCCCCAAGGGGGATCAGCCCCAGCATTTT. It translates to CASSSFGPKGDQPQHF.

V usage is TRBV4-3 and J usage is TRBJ2-2; D gene uncertain. The CDR3 is made up of 14 amino acids. Germline V gene data show CDR1 as LGHNA and CDR2 as YSLEER. The germline V and J ends were trimmed by 0 bases and 8 bases, with 10 bases remaining between them. The CDR3 spells CASSQEIRLGELFF. Written as DNA, the CDR3 is TGCGCCAGCAGCCAAGAAATCCGTCTAGGGGAGCTGTTTTTT.

The V and J genes are TRBV14 and TRBJ2-1, with 10 bases that match TRBD2. The length of the CDR3 is 22 residues. Trimming took 8 bases from V and 4 from J; bases not matched to a gene: 29. In germline, CDR1 is SGHDN, CDR2 FVKESK. The CDR3 DNA sequence: TGTGCCAGCTGGACGGGGCTAGCGGGAGCCGCCCGCAACTTAGAAAAATACAATGAGCAGTTCTTC. The encoded protein is CASWTGLAGAARNLEKYNEQFF.

This clone was counted a few times. The rearrangement links TRBV29-1 to TRBJ1-1; D unclear. The germline gives CDR1 SQVTM, CDR2 ANQGSEA. This CDR3 contains 13 residues. With 8 bases removed from V and 6 bases from J, the gap between germline ends came to 19 bases. CDR3 in amino acids: CSLLSGSQAEAFF. The CDR3 region has the DNA TGCAGCCTGCTCTCGGGGTCTCAGGCTGAAGCTTTCTTT.

This clone has just a few counts. V and J are TRBV20-1 and TRBJ2-5; D is undetermined. The CDR3 sequence is 11 residues long. The germline CDR1 and CDR2 sequences are DFQATT and SNEGSKA (reference sequence). Trimming left V 4 bases short and J 4 bases short, with 7 bases between. The chain's CDR3 is CSATVLETQYF. Here the CDR3 DNA reads TGCAGTGCTACAGTTTTAGAGACCCAGTACTTC.

In nucleotides, the CDR3 is TGCGCCAGCAGCCAAGCGGCCCCCCACTCTAGCGGACCTACCTACGAGCAGTACTTC. Amino acids: CASSQAAPHSSGPTYEQYF. The chain carries TRBV4-3 and TRBJ2-7; 7 bases align to TRBD2. V shed 1 base, J shed 2 bases, and the junction held 17 bases outside the gene matches. From germline, CDR1 is LGHNA and CDR2 YSLEER. The CDR3 length is 19 residues.

V gene TRBV28 combines with J gene TRBJ2-1; 13 nucleotides line up with TRBD2. CDR1 MDHEN and CDR2 SYDVKM come from the germline V gene. This CDR3 is 16 amino acids long. With V trimmed by 3 bases and J by 8 bases, 7 bases remained unmatched. The CDR3 here is CASSFRTSGSVHEQFF. The CDR3, as DNA: TGTGCCAGCAGTTTTAGGACTAGCGGGAGCGTACATGAGCAGTTCTTC.

The chain employs TRBV7-9 and TRBJ2-2, with TRBD2 matching 16 bases. The CDR3 runs to 18 residues. J gave up 6 bases and V 4 bases, and 8 bases lay outside the gene matches. The germline gives CDR1 SEHNR, CDR2 FQNEAQ (reference sequence). The CDR3 nucleotides are TGTGCCAGCAGCTCCTATCCCGGGACTAGCGGGAGGGCCGGGGAGCTGTTTTTT. Encoded protein: CASSSYPGTSGRAGELFF. Supplemented by reference TRBV7-9 and TRBJ2-2, the full variable domain reads DTGVSQNPRHKITKRGQNVTFRCDPISEHNRLYWYRQTLGQGPEFLTYFQNEAQLEKSRLLSDRFSAERPKGSFSTLEIQRTEQGDSAMYLCASSSYPGTSGRAGELFFGEGSRLTVL.

The rearrangement uses TRBV18 and TRBJ2-1; 11 nucleotides agree with TRBD1. The CDR3 contains 16 residues. The junction had 7 bases not matched to a gene; V was cut back by 7 bases and J by 2 bases. Looked up from germline, CDR1 is KGHSH and CDR2 is LQKENI. The CDR3 protein is CASCKGDRGTYNEQFF. CDR3 bases: TGTGCCAGCTGTAAGGGGGACAGGGGGACCTACAATGAGCAGTTCTTC.

The chain recombines TRBV5-5 with TRBJ1-2; maybe TRBD1 (5 bases). Germline assignment: CDR1 SGHKS and CDR2 YYEKEE (reference sequence). This CDR3 spans 12 amino acids. V lost 1 base to trimming and J lost 6 bases, with 7 bases between them. CDR3 coding DNA: TGTGCCAGCAGCTTGTTAGGGGATGGCTACACCTTC. Amino acid sequence: CASSLLGDGYTF.

The chain uses TRBV11-2 and TRBJ2-1, with TRBD2 as a possible D gene (6 bases). Germline V gene lookup returns CDR1 SGHAT and CDR2 FQNNGV. V lost 5 bases, J lost 7 bases, and 12 bases lay in between. The CDR3 covers 13 residues. CDR3 nucleotides: TGTGCCAGCAGCCCATTACGGGGGAATGAGCAGTTCTTC. Protein sequence: CASSPLRGNEQFF.

The chain recombines TRBV6-5 with TRBJ2-1; 7 bases agree with TRBD1. The germline gives CDR1 MNHEY, CDR2 SVGAGI. The junction had 5 bases not matched to a gene; V was cut back by 6 bases and J by 0 bases. This CDR3 comprises 15 residues. The CDR3 reads CASSPPGGSYNEQFF. The CDR3, as DNA: TGTGCCAGCAGCCCACCAGGGGGCTCCTACAATGAGCAGTTCTTC.

This clone appeared a single time. This chain links TRBV27 with TRBJ2-7, with D possibly being TRBD1 (5 bases). With 4 bases removed from V and 2 bases from J, the gap between germline ends came to 15 bases. Germline V gene lookup returns CDR1 MNHEY and CDR2 SMNVEV (reference sequence). This CDR3 has 15 amino acids. In DNA form, the CDR3 reads TGTGCCAGCAGTTCAATGGTGGACACCACCTACGAGCAGTACTTC. Translating gives CASSSMVDTTYEQYF.

This rearrangement joins TRBV28 to TRBJ2-7; TRBD2 agrees at 10 bases. Germline V CDR1 and CDR2: MDHEN, SYDVKM. The CDR3 sequence is 14 residues long. Trimming took 6 bases from V and 3 from J; bases not matched to a gene: 5. CDR3 in amino acids: CASRTSGRGYEQYF. The DNA for the CDR3 is TGTGCCAGCAGGACTAGCGGGCGGGGCTACGAGCAGTACTTC.

The chain recombines TRBV6-1 with TRBJ1-1; D remains ambiguous. Trimming cost V 6 bases and J 4 bases, with 9 bases left between them. From germline, CDR1 is MNHNS and CDR2 SASEGT. CDR3 length equals 12 residues. The CDR3 loop is CASRRLGTEAFF. DNA for the CDR3: TGTGCCAGCAGGAGGTTGGGCACTGAAGCTTTCTTT.

CDR3 protein: CASSSGRAGYYGYTF. The CDR3 coding sequence is TGTGCCAGCAGCTCCGGCCGAGCAGGGTACTATGGCTACACCTTC. V is TRBV7-2 and J is TRBJ1-2; D perhaps matches TRBD1 (5 bases). Germline V gene lookup returns CDR1 SGHTA and CDR2 FQGNSA. The CDR3 has 15 amino acids. V was pared by 4 bases and J by 3 bases, with 15 bases between.

V is TRBV7-2 and J is TRBJ1-2; D not certain. Germline-derived CDR1 and CDR2 are SGHTA and FQGNSA. V lost 4 bases and J lost 1, with 13 bases in between. This CDR3 has 15 amino acids. CDR3 residues: CASSYTASVNYGYTF. The CDR3 DNA is TGTGCCAGCAGCTACACAGCCTCGGTTAACTATGGCTACACCTTC.

The sample holds one count of this clone. The chain couples TRBV4-3 to TRBJ1-2, with unresolved D. The CDR3 totals 13 residues. V lost 4 bases to trimming and J lost 0 bases, with 6 bases between them. CDR1 and CDR2 from the germline V gene are LGHNA and YSLEER. The CDR3 is CASSPRSNYGYTF. CDR3 DNA: TGCGCCAGCAGCCCCCGGTCTAACTATGGCTACACCTTC.

The V gene is TRBV6-1, the J gene TRBJ2-2, with D perhaps matching TRBD1 (6 bases). The CDR3 length is 15 residues. Trimming left V 4 bases short and J 2 bases short, with 11 bases between. The germline V gene has CDR1 MNHNS and CDR2 SASEGT. Written as DNA, the CDR3 is TGTGCCAGCAGTGCGAACAGGGTAAACACCGGGGAGCTGTTTTTT. Amino acids: CASSANRVNTGELFF.

The chain links TRBV11-2 to TRBJ2-6, with a possible D match to TRBD2 (5 bases). Germline loops: CDR1 SGHAT, CDR2 FQNNGV. The length of the CDR3 is 18 residues. Trimming stripped 3 bases from V and 0 bases from J, with 15 bases between. CDR3 bases: TGTGCCAGCAGCTTGCTAGCTTGGTGGGACTCTGGGGCCAACGTCCTGACTTTC. As protein: CASSLLAWWDSGANVLTF.

This sequence joins TRBV11-2 and TRBJ1-4; D is unclear. Trimming pared 2 bases from V and 7 bases from J, leaving 14 bases between. CDR3 length: 15 residues. Germline V CDR1 and CDR2: SGHAT, FQNNGV. In DNA, the CDR3 is TGTGCCAGCAGCTTATTGGGAGGCTGGGGTGAAAAACTGTTTTTT. Translating gives CASSLLGGWGEKLFF.

V gene TRBV10-2 combines with J gene TRBJ2-1; D is perhaps TRBD1 (5 bases). V lost 4 bases and J 10 bases, leaving 14 bases between the germline ends. CDR1 WSHSY and CDR2 SAAADI come from the germline V gene. This CDR3 has 13 amino acids. CDR3 amino acids: CASSGPGFGEQFF. The CDR3 region has the DNA TGCGCCAGCAGTGGCCCAGGGTTTGGCGAGCAGTTCTTC.

A single count supports this clone. The chain carries TRBV7-2 and TRBJ2-4, with 8 bases fitting TRBD1. The CDR3 totals 14 residues. Per the germline V gene, CDR1 is SGHTA and CDR2 is FQGNSA. J was trimmed by 6 bases and V by 7 bases; bases with no gene match: 8. The CDR3 protein is CASTPGQGGNIQYF. The CDR3 DNA reads as TGTGCCAGCACCCCTGGACAGGGCGGAAACATTCAGTACTTC. The whole variable domain, remainder taken from reference TRBV7-2 and TRBJ2-4, is GAGVSQSPSNKVTEKGKDVELRCDPISGHTALYWYRQSLGQGLEFLIYFQGNSAPDKSGLPSDRFSAERTGGSVSTLTIQRTQQEDSAVYLCASTPGQGGNIQYFGAGTRLSVL.

CDR3 in amino acids: CASSGGSSYNEQFF. CDR3 in DNA: TGTGCCAGCAGTGGGGGGAGCTCCTACAATGAGCAGTTCTTC. This chain links TRBV28 with TRBJ2-1; D might be TRBD2 (6 bases). V was pared by 5 bases and J by 0 bases, with 8 bases between. The germline V gene encodes CDR1 MDHEN and CDR2 SYDVKM. The CDR3 contains 14 residues. Full variable domain (remainder filled in from reference TRBV28 and TRBJ2-1): DVKVTQSSRYLVKRTGEKVFLECVQDMDHENMFWYRQDPGLGLRLIYFSYDVKMKEKGDIPEGYSVSREKKERFSLILESASTNQTSMYLCASSGGSSYNEQFFGPGTRLTVL.